Each of the 28 T cell receptor beta chains below was sequenced from the same sample in a study of OX40 agonist ivuxolimab in advanced cancers. Produced via immunoSEQ multiplex PCR; TCRdb's table is partial and in-frame only. The table lists about 62,000 clones, about four fifths of them singletons, with approximately 11% in the top ten. This specimen consisted of CD4+ or CD8+ T cells sorted from blood, obtained in a trial of the OX40 agonist ivuxolimab. The receptor set was obtained from an adult with an advanced solid tumor such as melanoma, head and neck, liver or kidney cancer.

This chain uses TRBV19 with TRBJ2-7, with D tentatively TRBD1 or TRBD2 (5 bases each). Trimming took 3 bases from V and 4 from J, leaving 10 bases between them. CDR3 length equals 13 residues. Germline lookup yields CDR1 LNHDA and CDR2 SQIVND (reference sequence). CDR3 protein: CASSIGTVYEQYF. CDR3 nucleotide sequence: TGTGCCAGTAGTATTGGGACGGTTTACGAGCAGTACTTC.

This clone showed up just once. The V gene is TRBV19, the J gene TRBJ2-3; the D is unclear. Trimming removed 9 bases at V and 1 base at J, with 14 bases between. The CDR3 extends over 14 amino acids. Germline CDR1 is LNHDA and CDR2 is SQIVND (reference sequence). The CDR3 reads CASAQALRTDTQYF. Here the CDR3 DNA reads TGTGCCAGCGCCCAGGCACTTCGCACAGATACGCAGTATTTT.

The genes are TRBV14 and TRBJ2-6; no clear D. In germline, CDR1 is SGHDN, CDR2 FVKESK. The CDR3 runs 19 residues. The ends were cut back, 4 bases at V and 1 base at J, with 20 bases in the middle. CDR3 loop: CASSPEVRSARSGANVLTF. The CDR3 nucleotides read TGTGCCAGCAGCCCCGAAGTTAGGAGCGCCAGGTCTGGGGCCAACGTCCTGACTTTC.

The chain joins TRBV6-5 to TRBJ2-3, with 11 bases matching TRBD2. Germline V lookup: CDR1 MNHEY, CDR2 SVGAGI. This CDR3 is 15 amino acids long. The V and J ends lost 4 bases and 4 bases, in that order; junction bases with no gene match: 4. CDR3 coding DNA: TGTGCCAGCAGTTGGCTAGCGGGAGGTGCAGATACGCAGTATTTT. It encodes CASSWLAGGADTQYF.

The gene calls are TRBV27 and TRBJ2-3; D gene unclear. CDR1 is MNHEY, CDR2 SMNVEV, per germline (reference sequence). V lost 3 bases to trimming and J lost 0 bases, with 4 bases between them. The CDR3 runs to 13 residues. The CDR3 DNA reads as TGTGCCAGCAGTTTTGATAGCACAGATACGCAGTATTTT. Its protein is CASSFDSTDTQYF.

The CDR3, as DNA: TGTGCCAGCAGCTTAAAACAGGGCTACGAGCAGTACTTC. It yields the protein CASSLKQGYEQYF. The chain uses TRBV13 and TRBJ2-7; D might be TRBD1 (6 bases). CDR3 length: 13 residues. CDR1 PRHDT and CDR2 FYEKMQ come from the germline V gene (reference sequence). The V end lost 2 bases, the J end lost 3 bases, and 8 bases lay between the germline ends. Looking up the rest from reference TRBV13 and TRBJ2-7 gives the full variable domain: AAGVIQSPRHLIKEKRETATLKCYPIPRHDTVYWYQQGPGQDPQFLISFYEKMQSDKGSIPDRFSAQQFSDYHSELNMSSLELGDSALYFCASSLKQGYEQYFGPGTRLTVT.

The count of this clone is one. V gene TRBV27 combines with J gene TRBJ1-2, with no clear D. The ends were cut back, 5 bases at V and 4 bases at J, with 17 bases in the middle. The CDR3 loop spans 15 amino acids. The germline gives CDR1 MNHEY, CDR2 SMNVEV (reference sequence). DNA of the CDR3: TGTGCCAGCAGTGCTACCGCCCAACCGGTCTATGGCTACACCTTC. Translation: CASSATAQPVYGYTF.

This rearrangement joins TRBV5-6 to TRBJ1-5; TRBD1 aligns across 9 bases. Germline V lookup: CDR1 SGHDT, CDR2 YYEEEE. The V gene end was trimmed by 1 base and the J gene end by 4 bases; junction bases not matched to a gene: 9. This CDR3 is built from 17 residues. The DNA of the CDR3 is TGTGCCAGCAGCTTGTGGTCCGCGGGACAGGGAAATCAGCCCCAGCATTTT. Protein sequence: CASSLWSAGQGNQPQHF.

This clone has just one count. The CDR3 region has the DNA TGCGCCAGCAGCTTCTCGGGGGCTGAAGCTTTCTTT. Its translation: CASSFSGAEAFF. The chain is built from TRBV5-1 and TRBJ1-1; D might be TRBD1 (5 bases). Germline V gives CDR1 SGHRS, CDR2 YFSETQ. The CDR3 sequence is 12 residues long. V lost 2 bases and J 6 bases, leaving 8 bases between the germline ends.

The rearrangement joins TRBV19 to TRBJ2-3; 7 bases line up with TRBD2. The V segment lost 5 bases and the J segment 3 bases; nucleotides outside the gene matches: 5. This CDR3 is 14 amino acids long. Germline-derived CDR1 and CDR2 are LNHDA and SQIVND (reference sequence). The CDR3 is CASSSLAYTDTQYF. In DNA form, the CDR3 reads TGTGCCAGTAGTTCACTAGCGTATACAGATACGCAGTATTTT.

CDR3: CASSQVRGGPNEQFF. In DNA form, the CDR3 reads TGCGCCAGCAGCCAAGTACGGGGGGGCCCCAATGAGCAGTTCTTC. The chain uses TRBV4-3 and TRBJ2-1; the match to TRBD2 covers 8 bases. The trim removed 1 base at V and 6 bases at J, leaving 5 bases unmatched. CDR3 size: 15 residues. Per the germline V gene, CDR1 is LGHNA and CDR2 is YSLEER.

J is TRBJ1-4 and V is TRBV14, with D perhaps matching TRBD1 (5 bases). Between the trimmed V and J ends, which lost 0 bases and 6 bases, there was a span of 11 bases. Germline V gene data show CDR1 as SGHDN and CDR2 as FVKESK. The CDR3 has 15 amino acids. The CDR3: CASSQDPGGDEKLFF. CDR3 nucleotides: TGTGCCAGCAGCCAAGATCCGGGGGGGGATGAAAAACTGTTTTTT.

V and J are TRBV6-5 and TRBJ1-2, with D hard to call. V was shortened by 6 bases and J by 4 bases, with 6 bases between the two germline ends. This CDR3 has 11 residues. Germline assignment: CDR1 MNHEY and CDR2 SVGAGI. This CDR3 is CASRLGYGYTF. The CDR3 DNA sequence: TGTGCCAGCAGACTAGGCTATGGCTACACCTTC.

In DNA form, the CDR3 reads TGCGCCAGCAGCTCTGTTGTTAGCGCGCAAGAGACCCAGTACTTC. Its translation is CASSSVVSAQETQYF. The gene calls are TRBV5-1 and TRBJ2-5; D might be TRBD2 (5 bases). This CDR3 region has 15 residues. The ends were cut back, 3 bases at V and 2 bases at J, with 14 bases in the middle. The V gene's germline CDR1 is SGHRS and CDR2 YFSETQ.

This rearrangement joins TRBV2 to TRBJ2-3; TRBD1 aligns across 7 bases. CDR1 is SNHLY, CDR2 FYNNEI, per germline. The CDR3 has 13 amino acids. V shed 6 bases, J shed 4 bases, and the junction held 4 bases outside the gene matches. The DNA for the CDR3 is TGTGCCAGCAGGAGACAGGGCCCAGATACGCAGTATTTT. This sequence encodes CASRRQGPDTQYF. The full variable domain, rest sourced from reference TRBV2 and TRBJ2-3, is EPEVTQTPSHQVTQMGQEVILRCVPISNHLYFYWYRQILGQKVEFLVSFYNNEISEKSEIFDDQFSVERPDGSNFTLKIRSTKLEDSAMYFCASRRQGPDTQYFGPGTRLTVL.

This clone was observed a few times. The V gene is TRBV5-1, the J gene TRBJ2-7, with TRBD2 identical over 7 bases. V was clipped by 0 bases and J by 2 bases; unmatched bases: 14. The CDR3 has 18 amino acids. The germline CDR1 and CDR2 sequences are SGHRS and YFSETQ. The chain's CDR3 is CASSLAVGRVESPYEQYF. CDR3 DNA: TGCGCCAGCAGCTTGGCGGTAGGGAGGGTCGAATCCCCCTACGAGCAGTACTTC.

J is TRBJ2-5 and V is TRBV6-6; 9 positions match TRBD2. J gave up 2 bases and V 3 bases, and 4 bases lay outside the gene matches. The CDR3 contains 15 residues. The germline gives CDR1 MNHNY, CDR2 SVGAGI (reference sequence). The chain's CDR3 is CASSYVTSGQETQYF. The CDR3 coding sequence is TGTGCCAGCAGTTATGTGACTAGCGGACAAGAGACCCAGTACTTC.

The chain couples TRBV11-3 to TRBJ2-3; D possibly corresponds to TRBD2 (5 bases). CDR3 length: 14 residues. Germline V CDR1 and CDR2: SGHNT, YENEEA. Trimming left V 1 base short and J 5 bases short, with 10 bases between. DNA for the CDR3: TGTGCCAGCAGCTTAGGGTTCCGGGGAGATACGCAGTATTTT. It yields the protein CASSLGFRGDTQYF.

V and J are TRBV10-3 and TRBJ2-1, with 10 bases identical to TRBD1. V shed 3 bases, J shed 4 bases, and the junction held 12 bases outside the gene matches. The germline gives CDR1 ENHRY, CDR2 SYGVKD. This CDR3 comprises 18 residues. CDR3 protein: CAISDSRGGQGSYNEQFF. For the CDR3, the DNA is TGTGCCATCAGTGATTCGAGGGGGGGACAGGGGTCATACAATGAGCAGTTCTTC.

V and J are TRBV30 and TRBJ1-5; D gene ambiguous. Between the trimmed V and J ends, which lost 1 base and 3 bases, there was a span of 10 bases. This CDR3 is built from 14 residues. CDR1 and CDR2 from the germline V gene are GTSNPN and SVGIG (reference sequence). The chain's CDR3 is CAWSARLNNQPQHF. In nucleotides, the CDR3 is TGTGCCTGGAGTGCTCGACTGAACAATCAGCCCCAGCATTTT.

The genes are TRBV7-2 and TRBJ2-5, with D perhaps being TRBD1 or TRBD2 (5 bases each). Matching the DNA end better, TRBJ2-7 makes the J call doubtful. The CDR3 is 15 amino acids. Germline V CDR1 and CDR2: SGHTA, FQGNSA. The CDR3 here is CASSLTGTTAYEQYF. As DNA, the CDR3 is TGTGCCAGCAGCTTAACCGGGACGACGGCCTACGAGCAGTACTTC.

This clone appeared a few times. The rearrangement links TRBV25-1 to TRBJ2-7; TRBD2 matches 7 bases. Trimming cost V 1 base and J 4 bases; bases outside gene matches: 1. Germline V gene sequence: CDR1 MGHDK, CDR2 SYGVNS. The CDR3 loop spans 13 amino acids. The CDR3 region has the DNA TGTGCCAGCAGTGAATGGGGGGGGTACGAGCAGTACTTC. Amino acids: CASSEWGGYEQYF.

The chain joins TRBV6-6 to TRBJ1-6, with a possible D match to TRBD1 (6 bases). CDR1 and CDR2 from the germline V gene are MNHNY and SVGAGI (reference sequence). The CDR3 is 14 residues long. V lost 6 bases and J 10 bases, leaving 16 bases between the germline ends. CDR3 loop: CASRHREGGSPLHF. CDR3 coding DNA: TGTGCCAGCAGACACAGGGAAGGGGGATCACCCCTCCACTTT.

This rearrangement joins TRBV27 to TRBJ2-1; TRBD2 is a possible D gene (5 bases). The germline V and J ends were trimmed by 1 base and 7 bases, with 20 bases remaining between them. The CDR3 is 17 residues long. From germline, CDR1 is MNHEY and CDR2 SMNVEV (reference sequence). The CDR3 is CASSLLGVEDEGNEQFF. The CDR3, as DNA: TGTGCCAGCAGTTTATTAGGTGTTGAGGATGAGGGAAATGAGCAGTTCTTC.

The rearrangement links TRBV7-9 to TRBJ2-3; weak D call: TRBD1 (5 bases). The CDR3 has 12 amino acids. Trimming removed 4 bases from V and 4 bases from J, with 6 bases in between. The germline V gene encodes CDR1 SEHNR and CDR2 FQNEAQ (reference sequence). CDR3 amino acids: CASSSQADTQYF. In DNA, the CDR3 is TGTGCCAGCAGCTCACAGGCAGATACGCAGTATTTT.

The CDR3, as DNA: TGTGCCAGTAGTATAGGCGCCTCTGGGGCCAACGTCCTGACTTTC. Translation gives CASSIGASGANVLTF. The V and J genes are TRBV19 and TRBJ2-6; D is unresolved. The V end lost 1 base, the J end lost 0 bases, and 4 bases lay between the germline ends. The germline CDR1 and CDR2 sequences are LNHDA and SQIVND (reference sequence). The CDR3 extends over 15 amino acids.

The DNA of the CDR3 is TGTGCCAGCAGCCGTTTCCAAGAGACCCAGTACTTC. It specifies CASSRFQETQYF. V and J are TRBV7-3 and TRBJ2-5, with D uncertain. The CDR3 length is 12 residues. V was clipped by 5 bases and J by 1 base, with 5 bases between them. Germline-derived CDR1 and CDR2 are SGHTA and FQGTGA.

This clone was seen a single time. The chain carries TRBV10-3 and TRBJ2-2; D is uncertain. V gave up 10 bases and J gave up 1 base, with 13 bases separating them. The CDR3 is 14 residues long. CDR1 is ENHRY and CDR2 is SYGVKD in the germline V gene. The CDR3 loop reads CATSPTGNTGELFF. Here the CDR3 DNA reads TGTGCCACCTCCCCGACGGGGAACACCGGGGAGCTGTTTTTT.